A selection of T cell receptor beta chains follows, all from one sample in a study of T cell clonotyping in hematopoietic cell transplantation. This table comes from immunoSEQ multiplex PCR, and its TCRdb copy is limited to in-frame clones, with some not included. The data hold 65,000 to 80,000 clones, with almost 97% observed a single time. The sequencing here drew on peripheral blood mononuclear cells, taken before stem cell transplant. Receptors originate from a woman aged 45-65 years with acute myeloid leukemia. Some clones in this sample may be carry-over from other donors' samples. Both conserved end residues are part of each CDR3. A D gene is named only where the DNA matches it firmly. Rows may omit the clone size; those that give it use once, few, many or a size class.

clone_size	cdr3_length	v_call	j_call	d_call	cdr3_aa	cdr3_nt
.	15	TRBV5-6	TRBJ1-2	TRBD1	CASSFADRALRGYTF	TGTGCCAGCAGCTTCGCGGACAGGGCGCTGAGGGGCTACACCTTC
once	12	TRBV2	TRBJ2-7	.	CASRGSSYEQYF	TGTGCCAGCAGGGGGAGCTCCTACGAGCAGTACTTC
.	13	TRBV30	TRBJ1-1	TRBD1	CAWSGPDRGEAFF	TGTGCCTGGAGCGGACCTGACAGGGGTGAAGCTTTCTTT
few	22	TRBV4-1	TRBJ2-4	TRBD1	CASSHLTPRQGEFAIAKNIQYF	TGCGCCAGCAGCCACCTGACCCCTAGACAGGGGGAGTTTGCGATCGCCAAAAACATTCAGTACTTC
.	13	TRBV5-6	TRBJ1-3	.	CASSVRDMATIYF	TGTGCCAGCAGCGTCAGGGATATGGCCACCATATATTTT
.	16	TRBV5-1	TRBJ1-4	.	CASRLSGTTFNEKLFF	TGCGCCAGCAGGCTATCCGGGACAACCTTCAATGAAAAACTGTTTTTT
.	16	TRBV30	TRBJ1-3	.	CAWSPFDLSSGNTIYF	TGTGCCTGGAGTCCCTTCGACCTGAGCTCTGGAAACACCATATATTTT
.	13	TRBV2	TRBJ2-1	.	CASCSGPYNEQFF	TGTGCCAGCTGCTCTGGACCCTACAATGAGCAGTTCTTC
once	15	TRBV28	TRBJ1-4	TRBD1	CASSPTGGLNEKLFF	TGTGCCAGCAGCCCGACAGGGGGCTTGAATGAAAAACTGTTTTTT
.	15	TRBV5-1	TRBJ1-5	.	CASSLEPQRNQPQHF	TGCGCCAGCAGCTTGGAACCACAGAGAAATCAGCCCCAGCATTTT
once	13	TRBV28	TRBJ1-2	.	CASRWTENYGYTF	TGTGCCAGCAGGTGGACAGAAAACTATGGCTACACCTTC
.	13	TRBV5-5	TRBJ1-5	TRBD1	CASSWTGGSAQHF	TGTGCCAGCAGCTGGACAGGGGGATCAGCCCAGCATTTT
.	18	TRBV5-1	TRBJ2-2	TRBD1	CASSELPETGGNTGELFF	TGCGCCAGCAGCGAACTCCCCGAGACAGGGGGGAACACCGGGGAGCTGTTTTTT
once	15	TRBV5-1	TRBJ1-2	.	CASSLDGGFDYGYTF	TGCGCCAGCAGCTTGGATGGGGGATTCGACTATGGCTACACCTTC
.	18	TRBV4-1	TRBJ1-2	.	CASSQEFRKAEISYGYTF	TGCGCCAGCAGCCAAGAGTTTAGGAAGGCGGAGATCAGCTATGGCTACACCTTC
.	13	TRBV6-1	TRBJ2-3	.	CASRSRGTDTQYF	TGTGCCAGCAGGAGCAGGGGCACAGATACGCAGTATTTT
.	12	TRBV5-1	TRBJ2-2	.	CASSPDTGELFF	TGCGCCAGCAGCCCAGACACCGGGGAGCTGTTTTTT
.	14	TRBV5-1	TRBJ2-1	.	CASSLEVGRGEQFF	TGCGCCAGCAGCTTGGAGGTTGGAAGAGGGGAGCAGTTCTTC
.	14	TRBV6-5	TRBJ1-1	.	CASTRDWGNTEAFF	TGTGCCAGCACCCGGGATTGGGGGAACACTGAAGCTTTCTTT
.	11	TRBV6-1	TRBJ1-1	.	CASIAQTEAFF	TGTGCCAGCATCGCACAGACTGAAGCTTTCTTT
.	14	TRBV30	TRBJ2-3	TRBD2	CASITGGLADTQYF	TGTGCCAGCATTACGGGGGGGCTCGCAGATACGCAGTATTTT
.	12	TRBV5-1	TRBJ1-1	.	CASSSKNTEAFF	TGCGCCAGCAGCTCCAAGAACACTGAAGCTTTCTTT
.	16	TRBV6-1	TRBJ1-3	.	CASSEALGVSGNTIYF	TGTGCCAGCAGTGAAGCGCTCGGGGTTTCGGGAAACACCATATATTTT
.	15	TRBV2	TRBJ2-1	.	CASSAVLGSYNEQFF	TGTGCCAGCAGTGCGGTTTTAGGCTCCTACAATGAGCAGTTCTTC
.	14	TRBV4-2	TRBJ1-1	.	CASSPAGGNTEAFF	TGTGCCAGCAGCCCCGCTGGGGGGAACACTGAAGCTTTCTTT
once	16	TRBV7-2	TRBJ2-5	TRBD2	CASSLVGTSGSLTQYF	TGTGCCAGCAGCTTAGTGGGGACTAGCGGGAGTCTGACCCAGTACTTC
once	14	TRBV25-1	TRBJ1-1	.	CASSDNMGGLEAFF	TGTGCCAGCAGCGATAACATGGGGGGCCTTGAAGCTTTCTTT
.	15	TRBV7-9	TRBJ1-1	.	CASSFLGGANTEAFF	TGTGCCAGCAGCTTCCTGGGGGGAGCGAACACTGAAGCTTTCTTT
.	13	TRBV29-1	TRBJ1-2	.	CSVGAVASYGYTF	TGCAGCGTTGGGGCCGTGGCTTCCTATGGCTACACCTTC
.	13	TRBV2	TRBJ2-5	TRBD1	CASSEWDRETQYF	TGTGCCAGCAGTGAATGGGACAGGGAGACCCAGTACTTC
.	11	TRBV27	TRBJ2-3	.	CASYVPDTQYF	TGTGCCAGCTACGTACCAGATACGCAGTATTTT
once	15	TRBV6-1	TRBJ2-3	TRBD2	CASSPGGGITDTQYF	TGTGCCAGCAGCCCGGGGGGTGGTATCACAGATACGCAGTATTTT
.	15	TRBV5-1	TRBJ1-2	.	CASSLRLTARDGYTF	TGCGCCAGCAGCTTGAGATTGACAGCCCGGGATGGCTACACCTTC
.	14	TRBV7-6	TRBJ2-1	TRBD2	CASSLVSGGNEQFF	TGTGCCAGCAGCTTAGTTAGCGGGGGCAATGAGCAGTTCTTC
once	15	TRBV29-1	TRBJ2-7	.	CSVESEFPSSYEQYF	TGCAGCGTTGAGTCAGAATTTCCGAGCAGCTACGAGCAGTACTTC
.	14	TRBV28	TRBJ1-2	TRBD1	CASSWGQLNYGYTF	TGTGCCAGCAGTTGGGGACAGCTCAACTATGGCTACACCTTC
.	14	TRBV19	TRBJ2-7	TRBD2	CASSKTSGRYEQYF	TGTGCCAGTAGTAAGACTAGCGGGAGGTACGAGCAGTACTTC
.	12	TRBV29-1	TRBJ2-2	.	CSVGTGNGELFF	TGCAGCGTTGGGACCGGGAACGGGGAGCTGTTTTTT
.	16	TRBV23-1	TRBJ2-4	TRBD1	CASSQPGDRRKNIQYF	TGCGCCAGCAGTCAGCCCGGGGACAGACGAAAAAACATTCAGTACTTC
.	13	TRBV30	TRBJ1-6	.	CAWSTTANSPLHF	TGTGCCTGGAGTACTACGGCAAATTCACCCCTCCACTTT
.	17	TRBV28	TRBJ1-2	.	CASSPGGGQGTYYGYTF	TGTGCCAGCAGTCCCGGAGGGGGGCAGGGGACATACTATGGCTACACCTTC
.	17	TRBV6-1	TRBJ2-7	.	CASSEAVGTDPSYEQYF	TGTGCCAGCAGTGAAGCGGTGGGGACGGATCCCTCCTACGAGCAGTACTTC
.	14	TRBV14	TRBJ2-2	.	CASSQFTTAGELFF	TGTGCCAGCAGCCAGTTTACAACGGCCGGGGAGCTGTTTTTT
.	14	TRBV30	TRBJ1-5	.	CAWSLGFCNQPQHF	TGTGCCTGGAGTCTGGGTTTCTGCAATCAGCCCCAGCATTTT
.	14	TRBV30	TRBJ2-5	TRBD2	CASTTSGVQETQYF	TGTGCCTCCACGACTAGCGGGGTCCAAGAGACCCAGTACTTC
.	14	TRBV29-1	TRBJ2-5	.	CSGSTVETFETQYF	TGCAGCGGTTCCACAGTGGAGACGTTTGAGACCCAGTACTTC
.	15	TRBV7-8	TRBJ2-1	TRBD2	CASSPTRLAGGEQFF	TGTGCCAGCAGCCCTACTCGACTAGCGGGGGGGGAGCAGTTCTTC